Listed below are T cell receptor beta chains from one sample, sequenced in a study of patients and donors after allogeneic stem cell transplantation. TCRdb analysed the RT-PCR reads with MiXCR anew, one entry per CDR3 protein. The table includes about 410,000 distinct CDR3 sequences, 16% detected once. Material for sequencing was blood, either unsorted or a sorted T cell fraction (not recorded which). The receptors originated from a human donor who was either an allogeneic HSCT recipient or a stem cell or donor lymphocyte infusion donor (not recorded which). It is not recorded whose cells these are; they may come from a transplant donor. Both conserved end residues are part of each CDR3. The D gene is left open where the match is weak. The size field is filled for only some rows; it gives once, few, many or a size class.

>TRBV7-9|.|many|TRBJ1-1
TGTGCCAGCAGCCCGGGAACTGAAGCTTTCTTT
CASSPGTEAFF
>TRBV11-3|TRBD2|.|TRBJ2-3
TGTGCCAGCAGCTCAGAGTTGCGGGAGGGCACAGATACGCAGTATTTT
CASSSELREGTDTQYF
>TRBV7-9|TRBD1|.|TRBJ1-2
TGTGCCAGCAGCACTAGACAGGGGATCTACACCTTC
CASSTRQGIYTF
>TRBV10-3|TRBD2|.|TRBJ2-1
TGTGCCATCAGGGGGGGAGCGGGGGCCGACTACAATGAGCAGTTCTTC
CAIRGGAGADYNEQFF
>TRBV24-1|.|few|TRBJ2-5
TGTGCCACCAGTGATTTTCGTGAGACCCAGTACTTC
CATSDFRETQYF
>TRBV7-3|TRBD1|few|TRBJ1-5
TGTGCCAGCAGCTTAAGGACAGGGGGTTGGCCAAGGCGCAATCAGCCCCAGCATTTT
CASSLRTGGWPRRNQPQHF
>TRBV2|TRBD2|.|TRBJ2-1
TGTGCCAGCGGCCTCGGACTAGCGGGAAGGTCGGGGCAGTTCTTC
CASGLGLAGRSGQFF
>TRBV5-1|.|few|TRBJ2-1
TGCGCCAGCAGCCTCACGAAGAATGAGCAGTTCTTC
CASSLTKNEQFF
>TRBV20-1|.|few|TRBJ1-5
TGCAGTGCTAGCAGAAGCTCGGGGAATAGCAATCAGCCCCAGCATTTT
CSASRSSGNSNQPQHF
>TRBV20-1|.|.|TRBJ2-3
TGCAGTGCTAGTACCGGGGTCCCTAGCACAGATACGCAGTATTTT
CSASTGVPSTDTQYF
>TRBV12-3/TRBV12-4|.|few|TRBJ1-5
TGTGCCAGCAGTTTTATCTTTTCAAATCAGCCCCAGCATTTT
CASSFIFSNQPQHF
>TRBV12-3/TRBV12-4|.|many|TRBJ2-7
TGTGCCAGCACCCAAAGGGTCTCCTACGAGCAGTACTTC
CASTQRVSYEQYF
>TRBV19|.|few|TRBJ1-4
TGTGCCAGTAGTATAGTCCTCCCCGGCGCCGGGGGAGAAAAACTGTTTTTT
CASSIVLPGAGGEKLFF
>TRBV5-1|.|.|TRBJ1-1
TGCGCCAGCAGCTTTTTAGGATCCTCGAACACTGAAGCTTTCTTT
CASSFLGSSNTEAFF
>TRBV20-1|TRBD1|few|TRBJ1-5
TGCAGTGCTAGACAGGGGGGGTATAGCAATCAGCCCCAGCATTTT
CSARQGGYSNQPQHF
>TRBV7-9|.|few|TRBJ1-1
TGTGCCAGCAGCGAGGGCGCTGAAGCTTTCTTT
CASSEGAEAFF
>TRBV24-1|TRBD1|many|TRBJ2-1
TGTGCCACCAGTGATTTGGACAGGGTAAATGAGCAGTTCTTC
CATSDLDRVNEQFF
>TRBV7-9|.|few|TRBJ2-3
TGTGCCAGCAGCTCCGGGGACCTTTCAAGGAACACAGATACGCAGTATTTT
CASSSGDLSRNTDTQYF
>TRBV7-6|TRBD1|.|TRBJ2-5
TGTGCCAGCAGCGAGAGACAGGGGGCTGAGGGTCGGCAAGAGGCCCAGTACTTC
CASSERQGAEGRQEAQYF
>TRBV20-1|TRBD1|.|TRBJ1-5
TGCAGTGCTAGAAGGACAGGCGGCTCCTATAGCAATCAGCCCCAGCATTTT
CSARRTGGSYSNQPQHF
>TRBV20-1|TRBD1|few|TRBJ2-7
TGCAGTGCTGCAATGACAGGGGCCCCCTACGAGCAGTACTTC
CSAAMTGAPYEQYF
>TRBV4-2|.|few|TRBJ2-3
TGTGCCAGCAGCCAGACCCCCATTAGCACAGATACGCAGTATTTT
CASSQTPISTDTQYF
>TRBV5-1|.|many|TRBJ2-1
TGCGCCAGCAGCCATGGGACGGAATACAATGAGCAGTTCTTC
CASSHGTEYNEQFF
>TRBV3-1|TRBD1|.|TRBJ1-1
TGTGCCAGCAGCCGAGGACAGGGGGAATTCACTGAAGCTTTCTTT
CASSRGQGEFTEAFF
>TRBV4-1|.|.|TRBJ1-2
TGCCCAAGCTCAGACGGGAGAGGGGGGGGCTACACCTTC
CPSSDGRGGGYTF
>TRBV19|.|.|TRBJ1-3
TGTGCCAGCCACGGGAAGCCAGGAAACACCATATATTTT
CASHGKPGNTIYF
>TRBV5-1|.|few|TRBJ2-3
TGCGCCAGCAGCTCCATAGGTGGCACAGATACGCAGTATTTT
CASSSIGGTDTQYF
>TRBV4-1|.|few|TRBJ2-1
TGCGCCAGCAGCCAAGGGGACCGCACCTACAATGAGCAGTTCTTC
CASSQGDRTYNEQFF
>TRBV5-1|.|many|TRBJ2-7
TGCGCCAGCAGCTCAAAGACAGGAAACTACGAGCAGTACTTC
CASSSKTGNYEQYF
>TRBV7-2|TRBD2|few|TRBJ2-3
TGTGCCAGCAGCTTAATAGCGGGAGAACGAAGGAATACGCAGTATTTT
CASSLIAGERRNTQYF